The clone carrying this T cell receptor beta chain has only one observation. This specimen belongs to a study of T cell responses to AZD1222 COVID-19 vaccine. CDR3 length: 15 amino acids. V was clipped by 6 bases and J by 3 bases; unmatched bases: 8. Germline V gene data show CDR1 as LNHNV and CDR2 as YYDKDF (reference sequence). Libraries were prepared by immunoSEQ multiplex PCR; TCRdb keeps only in-frame clonotypes and omits some of them. The repertoire includes some 150,000 clones, around 90% of them detected once, and about 5.5% sits in the top ten. The TCR originated in an adult in good health. This specimen consisted of peripheral blood, obtained on day 0 of AZD1222 vaccination. The chain carries TRBV15 and TRBJ2-3; 8 bases align to TRBD2. CDR3 protein: CATRKLSGTTDTQYF. The CDR3 DNA follows: TGTGCCACCAGAAAACTTAGCGGGACAACAGATACGCAGTATTTT.